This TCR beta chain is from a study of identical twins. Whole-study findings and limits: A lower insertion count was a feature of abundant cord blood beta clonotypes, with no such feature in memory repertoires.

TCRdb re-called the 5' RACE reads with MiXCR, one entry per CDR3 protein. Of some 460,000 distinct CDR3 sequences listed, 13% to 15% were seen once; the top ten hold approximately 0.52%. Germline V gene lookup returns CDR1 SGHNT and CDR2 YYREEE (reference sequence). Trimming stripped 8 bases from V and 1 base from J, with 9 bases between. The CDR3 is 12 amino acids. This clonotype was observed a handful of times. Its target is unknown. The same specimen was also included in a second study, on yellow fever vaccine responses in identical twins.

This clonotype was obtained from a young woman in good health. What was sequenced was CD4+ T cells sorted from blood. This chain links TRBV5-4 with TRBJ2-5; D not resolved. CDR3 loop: CARMTGQETQYF. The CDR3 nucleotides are TGTGCCAGAATGACGGGCCAAGAGACCCAGTACTTC.